This is a list of T cell receptor beta chains from one sample in a study of blood T cells in healthy people across ages. In TCRdb, the 5' RACE reads were re-called with MiXCR into one record per CDR3 protein. Among approximately 810,000 distinct CDR3 sequences listed, 35% to 40% were seen once. The specimen was blood. The receptors here all came from a man between 18 and 29 years old in good health. Both conserved end residues are part of each CDR3. A D gene is named only where the DNA matches it firmly. For some rows the clone size is stated as once, few or many, or as a class when expanded; others skip it.

TRBV14	.	.	TRBJ1-5	TGTGCCAGCAGCCAAGCAAGAGGACCCCAGCATTTT	CASSQARGPQHF
TRBV27	TRBD2	few	TRBJ2-1	TGTGCCAGCAGTTCCCGGGAGGCCAATGAGCAGTTCTTC	CASSSREANEQFF
TRBV4-3	TRBD1	.	TRBJ2-7	TGCGCCAGCAGCCAGGTTCTTGGGACAGGGTCATACGAGCAGTACTTC	CASSQVLGTGSYEQYF
TRBV5-6	.	.	TRBJ2-5	TGTGCCAGCAGCGGTCTAACGGCGGACCACTACAATGAGCAGTACTTC	CASSGLTADHYNEQYF
TRBV7-2	TRBD1	many	TRBJ2-5	TGTGCCAGCAGCTTAGCGACGGACAGGGGAAAGACCCAGTACTTC	CASSLATDRGKTQYF
TRBV27	TRBD1	.	TRBJ1-5	TGTGCCAGCAGTCCCATCGGGACAGGGCTATGGCAGCCCCAGCATTTT	CASSPIGTGLWQPQHF
TRBV5-1	.	few	TRBJ1-2	TGCGCCAGCAGCTTGGAAGGGCCTCCTAACTATGGCTACACCTTC	CASSLEGPPNYGYTF
TRBV6-1	.	.	TRBJ2-1	TGTGCCAGCCAACGGGACGCGCGTCACCAAAGCTCCTACAATGAGCAGTTCTTC	CASQRDARHQSSYNEQFF
TRBV4-3	.	few	TRBJ2-6	TGCGCCAGCAGCCAAGTTACTGCCTCTGGGGCCAACGTCCTGACTTTC	CASSQVTASGANVLTF
TRBV4-3	TRBD1	.	TRBJ2-5	TGCGCCAGCAGCCCATTCCTGGGGACAGGTCAAGAGACCCAGTACTTC	CASSPFLGTGQETQYF
TRBV7-2	.	many	TRBJ1-2	TGTGCCAGCAGAATGGCACAGTCCGATGGCTACACCTTC	CASRMAQSDGYTF
TRBV11-2	.	few	TRBJ2-3	TGTGCCAGCAGCCCTAGGACTCGGAACACAGATACGCAGTATTTT	CASSPRTRNTDTQYF
TRBV7-2	TRBD2	once	TRBJ2-2	TGTGCCAGCAGCCAGACCGGGACTAGGAACACCGGGGAGCTGTTTTTT	CASSQTGTRNTGELFF
TRBV10-3	TRBD1	.	TRBJ1-2	TGTGCCATCAGTGCCAAGACAGGGCAGGCGGGAGGCTACACCTTC	CAISAKTGQAGGYTF
TRBV12-3/TRBV12-4	.	.	TRBJ2-3	TGTGCCAGCACCAAGGGTCCGGGGAGGCCAGATACGCAGTATTTT	CASTKGPGRPDTQYF
TRBV6-5	.	few	TRBJ2-7	TGTGCCAGCAGTCCCAAGGACAGCACCTACGAGCAGTACTTC	CASSPKDSTYEQYF
TRBV20-1	TRBD1	few	TRBJ1-4	TGCAGTGCTCGAAAACCGGGACAGGACAATGAAAAACTGTTTTTT	CSARKPGQDNEKLFF
TRBV6-5	TRBD2	.	TRBJ2-3	TGTGCCAGCAGTGATACTAGCGAAGATACGCAGTATTTT	CASSDTSEDTQYF
TRBV2	TRBD2	.	TRBJ2-1	TGTGCCAGCAGTGAAGCGCGAGGTCTAGCGGGGGGGAACGAGCAGTTCTTC	CASSEARGLAGGNEQFF
TRBV20-1	TRBD2	few	TRBJ2-1	TGCAGTGCTAGAGCTTTTATGTTCGGGGGGGGCAACGACAATGAGCAGTTCTTC	CSARAFMFGGGNDNEQFF
TRBV7-2	TRBD1	few	TRBJ2-2	TGTGCCAGCAGCCCGGGACAGCGATTTAACACCGGGGAGCTGTTTTTT	CASSPGQRFNTGELFF
TRBV7-9	.	.	TRBJ2-7	TGTGCCGGCAGCTCCCTAGACAGCTACGAGCAGTACTTC	CAGSSLDSYEQYF
TRBV30	TRBD1	.	TRBJ2-7	TGTGCCTGGAGTGGTGTGACAGGGGCCTCCTACGAGCAGTACTTC	CAWSGVTGASYEQYF
TRBV20-1	.	.	TRBJ2-3	TGCAGTGCCAGGGAGTTCGTTAGCACAGATACGCAGTATTTT	CSAREFVSTDTQYF
TRBV6-2/TRBV6-3	TRBD2	.	TRBJ2-7	TGTGCCAGCAGTTGGGCCGGGACTAGCGGGGGACGCTCCTACAATGAGCAGTACTTC	CASSWAGTSGGRSYNEQYF
TRBV4-2	.	few	TRBJ2-6	TGTGCCAGCAGCCAAGATCTTCTCTCTGGGGCCAACGTCCTGACTTTC	CASSQDLLSGANVLTF
TRBV2	TRBD1	.	TRBJ2-5	TGTGCCAGCAACCATAGGACAGGTTGGCAAGAGACCCAGTACTTC	CASNHRTGWQETQYF
TRBV20-1	.	.	TRBJ2-3	TGCAGTGCGAAAAGGTCTGGAAACACAGATACGCAGTATTTT	CSAKRSGNTDTQYF
TRBV20-1	.	.	TRBJ1-4	TGCAGTGCTAGAGATCTTGGACAATGGGAAAAACTGTTTTTT	CSARDLGQWEKLFF
TRBV5-1	.	.	TRBJ2-2	TGCGCCAGCAGCCCCCTTGGGGGGTCGACCGGGGAGCTGTTTTTT	CASSPLGGSTGELFF
TRBV20-1	.	few	TRBJ2-4	TGCAGTGCTAGAGAAGGGTTGGGCAAAAACATTCAGTACTTC	CSAREGLGKNIQYF
TRBV12-3/TRBV12-4	.	.	TRBJ1-2	TGTGCCAGCAGTTTAAAGGGCCGTTGGGGCTACACCTTC	CASSLKGRWGYTF
TRBV6-2/TRBV6-3	.	few	TRBJ2-1	TGTGCCAGCACCTTAGACAGGGAGGCTCTCAATGAGCAGTTCTTC	CASTLDREALNEQFF
TRBV7-9	.	few	TRBJ2-3	TGTGCCAGCAGATTTCTGAGCCAGTCCACAGATACGCAGTATTTT	CASRFLSQSTDTQYF
TRBV7-3	TRBD2	.	TRBJ2-3	TGTGCCAGCAGCTTAGGGTCTAGCGGGGGTACAGATACGCAGTATTTT	CASSLGSSGGTDTQYF
TRBV20-1	.	few	TRBJ1-5	TGCAGTGGCACGGGAGGGGGCAATCAGCCCCAGCATTTT	CSGTGGGNQPQHF
TRBV2	.	.	TRBJ2-1	TGTGCCAGCAGTGGGCGCGCCGGTACCTACAATGAGCAGTTCTTC	CASSGRAGTYNEQFF
TRBV20-1	TRBD2	.	TRBJ2-1	TGCAGTGCTAGTCTACTAGCGGGGGGTTCCAATGAGCAGTTCTTC	CSASLLAGGSNEQFF
TRBV12-3/TRBV12-4	TRBD1	.	TRBJ2-5	TGTGCCAGCAGCCTACAGGGGGAACAGACCCAGTACTTC	CASSLQGEQTQYF
TRBV5-1	.	few	TRBJ2-5	TGCGCCAGCAGACGGGACTTTCAAGAGACCCAGTACTTC	CASRRDFQETQYF